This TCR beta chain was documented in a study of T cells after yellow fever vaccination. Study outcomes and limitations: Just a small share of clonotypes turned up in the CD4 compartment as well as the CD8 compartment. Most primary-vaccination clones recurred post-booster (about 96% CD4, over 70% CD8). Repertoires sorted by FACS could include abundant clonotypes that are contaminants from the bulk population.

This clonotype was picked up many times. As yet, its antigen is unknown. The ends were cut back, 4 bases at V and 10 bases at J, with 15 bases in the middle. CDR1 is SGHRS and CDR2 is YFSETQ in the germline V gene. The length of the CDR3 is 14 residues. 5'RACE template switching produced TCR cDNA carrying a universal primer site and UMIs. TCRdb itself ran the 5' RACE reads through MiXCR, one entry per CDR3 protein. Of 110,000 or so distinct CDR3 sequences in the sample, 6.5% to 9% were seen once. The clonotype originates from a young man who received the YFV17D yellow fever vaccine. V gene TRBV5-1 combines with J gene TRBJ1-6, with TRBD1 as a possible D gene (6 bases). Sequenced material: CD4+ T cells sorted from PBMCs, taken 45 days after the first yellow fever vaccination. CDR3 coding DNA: TGCGCCAGCAGCGGGACAAAGGACGGCTCACCCCTCCACTTT. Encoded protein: CASSGTKDGSPLHF.